This T cell receptor beta chain was identified in a study of T cells expressing NK-cell markers. From the 5' RACE reads, TCRdb lists one entry per CDR3 protein and no DNA. This repertoire includes 500,000 to 600,000 distinct CDR3 sequences. The CDR3 runs to 13 residues. The germline V gene has CDR1 SQVTM and CDR2 ANQGSEA. The sample was blood T cells: a sorted CD56 or NKG2C T cell subset, CD4+ or CD8+ T cells, or bulk PBMC T cells (not recorded which). The rearrangement links TRBV29-1 to TRBJ2-3; the D call of TRBD1 rests on TCRdb alone, since no DNA is present to check it. The receptor was derived from a young man in good health. CDR3 sequence: CSVGLGATDTQYF.